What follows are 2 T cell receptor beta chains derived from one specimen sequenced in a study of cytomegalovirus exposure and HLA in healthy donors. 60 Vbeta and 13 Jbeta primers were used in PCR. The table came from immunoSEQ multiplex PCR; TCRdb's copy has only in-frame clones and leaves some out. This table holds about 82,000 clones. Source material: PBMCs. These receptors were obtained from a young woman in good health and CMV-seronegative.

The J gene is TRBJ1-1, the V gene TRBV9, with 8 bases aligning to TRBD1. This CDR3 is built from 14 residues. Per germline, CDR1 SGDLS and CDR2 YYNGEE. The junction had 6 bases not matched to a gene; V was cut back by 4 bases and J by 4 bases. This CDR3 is CASSTQGAGTEAFF. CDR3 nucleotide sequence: TGTGCCAGCAGCACTCAGGGGGCGGGCACTGAAGCTTTCTTT. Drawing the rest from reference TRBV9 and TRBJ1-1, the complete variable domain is DSGVTQTPKHLITATGQRVTLRCSPRSGDLSVYWYQQSLDQGLQFLIQYYNGEERAKGNILERFSAQQFPDLHSELNLSSLELGDSALYFCASSTQGAGTEAFFGQGTRLTVV.

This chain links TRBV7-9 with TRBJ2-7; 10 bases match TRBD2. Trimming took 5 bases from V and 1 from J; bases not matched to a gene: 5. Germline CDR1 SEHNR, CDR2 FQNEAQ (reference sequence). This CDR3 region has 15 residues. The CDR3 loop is CASSPTSGTSYEQYF. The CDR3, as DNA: TGTGCCAGCAGCCCAACTAGCGGGACTTCCTACGAGCAGTACTTC.